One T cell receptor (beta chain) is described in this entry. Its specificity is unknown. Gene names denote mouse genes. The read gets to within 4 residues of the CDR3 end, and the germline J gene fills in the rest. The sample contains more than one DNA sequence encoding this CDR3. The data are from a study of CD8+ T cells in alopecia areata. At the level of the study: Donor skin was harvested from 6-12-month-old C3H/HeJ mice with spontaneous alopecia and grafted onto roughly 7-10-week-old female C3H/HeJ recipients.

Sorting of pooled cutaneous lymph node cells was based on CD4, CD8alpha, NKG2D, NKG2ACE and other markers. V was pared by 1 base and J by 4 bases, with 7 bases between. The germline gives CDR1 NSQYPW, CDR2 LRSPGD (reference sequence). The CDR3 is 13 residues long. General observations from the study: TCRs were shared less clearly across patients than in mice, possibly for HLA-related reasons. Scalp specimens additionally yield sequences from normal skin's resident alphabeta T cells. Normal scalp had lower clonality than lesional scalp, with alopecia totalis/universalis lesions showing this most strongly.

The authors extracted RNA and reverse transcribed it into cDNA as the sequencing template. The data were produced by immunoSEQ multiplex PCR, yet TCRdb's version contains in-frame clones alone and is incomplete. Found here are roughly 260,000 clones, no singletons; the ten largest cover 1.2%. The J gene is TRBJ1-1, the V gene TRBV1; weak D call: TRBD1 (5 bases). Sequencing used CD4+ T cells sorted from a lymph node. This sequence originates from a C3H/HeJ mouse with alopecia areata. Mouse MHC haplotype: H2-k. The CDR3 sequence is CTCSAGQGTEVFF. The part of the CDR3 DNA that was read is TGCACCTGCAGTGCAGGGCAGGGCACA.